The sequence of this T cell receptor (beta chain) was determined in a study of T-cell memory formation after mild COVID-19 (dated by TCRdb to the early 2020s). General notes on the study: TCR sequence clusters from the two donors were found to be largely donor specific. Two young, previously healthy adult volunteers, one female and one male, were included in the cohort. In a couple of donors, T-cell clones that expanded and contracted after mild COVID-19 were tracked by sequencing TCRalpha and TCRbeta repertoires over time. Broader findings and caveats from the paper: Some responding clones were detected in pre-infection memory, which suggested that pre-existing cross-reactive memory T cells had joined the SARS-CoV-2 response. Balanced CD4/CD8 phenotypes were observed for clones contracting from day 15 to 85, whereas a bias towards CD4+ was observed for a second wave of clones expanding from day 15 to 37. Contracting CD4+ clones were found mainly in CM and EM memory subsets, while CD8+ clones were enriched in EMRA. SARS-CoV-2 specificity of the second-wave clones peaking on day 37 was not confirmed. The study included only a couple of mild cases, and larger cohorts that include severe cases with pre-infection samples were judged to be necessary.

This clonotype appeared many times. Its specific antigen is unknown. Base qualities are missing; no much larger clone stands one base away. Trimming at the junction amounts to 3 bases on V and 10 bases on J, and the germline ends lie 18 bases apart. From a lookup of the germline V gene, CDR1 and CDR2 are ENHRY and SYGVKD. Reading from cysteine to phenylalanine, the CDR3 counts 14 amino acids. Only the CDR3 portion is preserved as DNA: 42 bases, with reading frame beginning at the first base. Ficoll-Paque density gradient centrifugation was used to isolate PBMCs. TCRdb shows the sequencer as Illumina NovaSeq 6000. cDNA libraries for TCRalpha and TCRbeta were prepared by 5'RACE using constant-segment primers, with sample barcodes and unique molecular identifiers added. Trizol reagent was used to extract RNA from every sample. Amplification of the libraries took two PCR steps, and the second step added a second sample barcode plus Illumina TruSeq adapters. Sequencing of libraries was performed on an Illumina NovaSeq with 2 x 150 bp paired-end reads. The authors' analysis ran thus. Demultiplexing of reads and collapsing into UMI-guided consensus sequences were performed with migec v1.2.7. With mixcr v2.1.11, UMI consensuses were aligned to TRA and TRB V and J templates and assembled into clonotypes. A clonotype was counted as expanded or contracted only if both edgeR and NoisET called the change significant, with noise models trained on biological replicates. For edgeR calls, the thresholds were a false discovery rate-adjusted p below 0.01 and a log2 fold-change of 1. PCA with hierarchical clustering of max-normalized trajectories of the 1000 most abundant clonotypes was used as exploratory dynamics analysis. Separately sequenced CD4+ and CD8+ repertoires were used to assign the CD4 or CD8 phenotype of responding clones. TCRdb redid the processing of the public reads, applying fastp at Q25 and MiXCR, and retained in-frame beta chains. Records with the same CDR3 protein are collapsed into one entry carrying the most frequent genes and DNA. The V and J calls, along with clone size, are taken from TCRdb and not from the paper's own processing. This sample has fewer than 350,000 distinct CDR3 sequences in its table, and more than 15% of those were observed once. 20% to 25% of the sample rests with the top ten.

Specimen: PBMCs or a T cell subset sorted from them (not recorded which). The origin of this receptor is a man aged 18 to 30 who had mild COVID-19 (a few samples of this study predate the infection). The sample titles of this study are shuffled in the database, so cell type and time point are left out; the donor was told from shared clones. The V and J genes are TRBV10-3 and TRBJ1-1; the D segment cannot be called with confidence. The bases read TGTGCCATCAGTGATTCTCGGTCAGCGTCAAGAGCTTTCTTT. Its protein is CAISDSRSASRAFF.